This is a list of T cell receptor beta chains from one sample in a study of cytomegalovirus exposure and HLA in healthy donors. Only in-frame clones appear in the TCRdb table, and some are missing; sequencing was by immunoSEQ multiplex PCR. The table lists about 110,000 clones, 88% of them singletons, with about 2% in the top ten. The specimen sequenced was PBMCs. Receptors were obtained from a woman under 30 in good health and CMV-seronegative. Each CDR3 is given with its conserved first and last residue. D genes are given only for firm matches. The listing skips clone size in some rows; elsewhere it reads once, few, many or a size class.

j_call d_call v_call cdr3_length clone_size cdr3_nt cdr3_aa
TRBJ2-7 NA TRBV5-4 11 NA TGTGCCAGCAGCTTGTCTGACGAGCAGTACTTC CASSLSDEQYF
TRBJ2-7 NA TRBV7-6 15 NA TGTGCCAGCAGCCTCCGGACACAGAACTACTACGAGCAGTACTTC CASSLRTQNYYEQYF
TRBJ2-7 NA TRBV9 14 NA TGTGCCAGCAGCGTAGTGGACAGTCCCTACGAGCAGTACTTC CASSVVDSPYEQYF
TRBJ2-7 TRBD2 TRBV4-3 18 NA TGCGCCAGCAGCCAAGGCTCCCTAGCGGGGGGGGGAACCTACGAGCAGTACTTC CASSQGSLAGGGTYEQYF
TRBJ1-1 NA TRBV21-1 15 NA TGTGCCAGCAGCAAAGGTAGGAGGGACAGGGCTGAAGCTTTCTTT CASSKGRRDRAEAFF
TRBJ1-6 NA TRBV5-1 17 once TGCGCCAGCAGCTTGGGGGTGGCCGCAGGGGAAATTTCACCCCTCCACTTT CASSLGVAAGEISPLHF
TRBJ2-7 NA TRBV12-5 13 NA TGTGCTAGTGTTACTAGTGAAACCTACGAGCAGTACTTC CASVTSETYEQYF
TRBJ2-1 TRBD2 TRBV19 15 NA TGTGCCAGTAGTGTTAGCGGGAGGGCCTACAATGAGCAGTTCTTC CASSVSGRAYNEQFF
TRBJ1-2 TRBD1 TRBV30 15 NA TGTGCCTGGAGACTCCTCCAGGGGGCTTTCGTTGGCTACACCTTC CAWRLLQGAFVGYTF
TRBJ1-2 NA TRBV28 15 NA TGTGCCAGCAGTTTTGGGGGGGCGCGTTTCTATGGCTACACCTTC CASSFGGARFYGYTF
TRBJ2-7 TRBD1 TRBV9 15 NA TGTGCCAGCAGCGTTGGGGGGGACAGGGGCAACGAGCAGTACTTC CASSVGGDRGNEQYF
TRBJ2-2 TRBD1 TRBV5-4 14 NA TGTGCCAGCAGCCGGGGACAGGACACCGGGGAGCTGTTTTTT CASSRGQDTGELFF
TRBJ2-7 NA TRBV9 15 NA TGTGCCAGCAGCCCGGTGGGGGCCAGGTCCTACGAGCAGTACTTC CASSPVGARSYEQYF
TRBJ2-7 NA TRBV5-1 16 NA TGCGCCAGCAGCAGCAAAGGGACAACCCTCTCCTACGAGCAGTACTTC CASSSKGTTLSYEQYF
TRBJ1-2 TRBD1 TRBV6-5 13 NA TGTGCCAGCAGCCCTACAGGGGGAAGGGATCACACCTTC CASSPTGGRDHTF
TRBJ1-1 TRBD1 TRBV28 13 NA TGTGCCAGCAGTATTGACAGGGCTATAGGAGCTTTCTTT CASSIDRAIGAFF
TRBJ2-4 TRBD2 TRBV5-4 17 once TGTGCCAGCAGCTCAAGACTAGCGGGAGGAGCCAAAAACATTCAGTACTTC CASSSRLAGGAKNIQYF
TRBJ2-1 TRBD1 TRBV19 15 NA TGTGCCAGTAGACGACAGGGTTCTGATCACAATGAGCAGTTCTTC CASRRQGSDHNEQFF
TRBJ1-2 TRBD1 TRBV28 13 NA TGTGCCAGCAGTGACCGGGACAGTGGAGGCTACACCTTC CASSDRDSGGYTF
TRBJ2-1 TRBD2 TRBV4-2 15 NA TGTGCCAGCAGACACCAACTAGCGGGGGACAATGAGCAGTTCTTC CASRHQLAGDNEQFF
TRBJ1-5 NA TRBV7-6 17 NA TGTGCCAGCAGCTTAGTGAGCGGGGGAAATAGCAATCAGCCCCAGCATTTT CASSLVSGGNSNQPQHF
TRBJ2-7 TRBD2 TRBV18 15 NA TGTGCCAGCTCTTGGACTAGCGGGGGATTGGGGGAGCAGTACTTC CASSWTSGGLGEQYF
TRBJ2-1 NA TRBV5-1 13 NA TGCGCCAGCAGCTTGTTCAGGGGCAATGAGCAGTTCTTC CASSLFRGNEQFF
TRBJ2-2 TRBD1 TRBV5-4 15 NA TGTGCCAGCAGCCAGGGACAGGGGGCGCCCGGGGAGCTGTTTTTT CASSQGQGAPGELFF
TRBJ2-7 NA TRBV5-4 14 NA TGTGCCAGCAGCTTGGAAGGAGGGGACTACGAGCAGTACTTC CASSLEGGDYEQYF
TRBJ2-3 NA TRBV30 16 NA TGTGCCTGGAGTCGGCGTGGCTCGGGTCCCACAGATACGCAGTATTTT CAWSRRGSGPTDTQYF
TRBJ1-2 NA TRBV11-2 17 NA TGTGCCAGCAGCTCAATAGTCAGAACTGGGGCGGGGTTTGGCTACACCTTC CASSSIVRTGAGFGYTF
TRBJ1-1 NA TRBV5-6 12 NA TGTGCCAGCAGCTTGGTCTTCACTGAAGCTTTCTTT CASSLVFTEAFF
TRBJ1-5 NA TRBV4-3 15 NA TGCGCCAGCAGCCAAGATGGCGGGGAATATCAGCCCCAGCATTTT CASSQDGGEYQPQHF
TRBJ2-7 NA TRBV28 15 NA TGTGCCAGCAGCGACTCTTTAGGGGGAGACTACGAGCAGTACTTC CASSDSLGGDYEQYF
TRBJ2-5 TRBD1 TRBV7-8 14 once TGTGCCAGCAGCTGGACGACAGGGTTGGAGACCCAGTACTTC CASSWTTGLETQYF
TRBJ2-5 NA TRBV28 15 NA TGTGCCAGCAGTTTAAAAGCGGACCACCAAGAGACCCAGTACTTC CASSLKADHQETQYF
TRBJ2-1 TRBD2 TRBV4-1 18 NA TGCGCCAGCAGCCAACCACGGGGAGTGGCGGGGGGGCCCGGTGAGCAGTTCTTC CASSQPRGVAGGPGEQFF
TRBJ2-1 TRBD1 TRBV7-2 15 NA TGTGCCAGCAGCTTGGGGACAGCCTACTACAATGAGCAGTTCTTC CASSLGTAYYNEQFF
TRBJ2-5 TRBD1 TRBV28 15 NA TGTGCCAGCAGTTTAGGGACAGGGAAGGAAGAGACCCAGTACTTC CASSLGTGKEETQYF
TRBJ1-2 NA TRBV4-3 18 NA TGCGCCAGCAGCCAAGATCAAGGAGGGTGGAATATTTACTATGGCTACACCTTC CASSQDQGGWNIYYGYTF
TRBJ2-1 NA TRBV7-6 14 few TGTGCCAGCAGCTTAGGACGGGAGTCAGATGAGCAGTTCTTC CASSLGRESDEQFF
TRBJ1-2 TRBD1 TRBV4-2 15 NA TGTGCCAGCAGCCAATCTATTGGACAGGAGGAGGGCTACACCTTC CASSQSIGQEEGYTF
TRBJ2-7 NA TRBV27 11 NA TGTGCCAGCAGTTACTCGGACGAGCAGTACTTC CASSYSDEQYF
TRBJ1-3 NA TRBV11-2 17 NA TGTGCCAGCAGCCTGGTTAAGGACACCGTATTCGGAAACACCATATATTTT CASSLVKDTVFGNTIYF
TRBJ1-2 NA TRBV13 14 NA TGTGCCAGCAGCCCACCGGACAGCAACTATGGCTACACCTTC CASSPPDSNYGYTF
TRBJ2-1 NA TRBV29-1 14 NA TGCAGCGTTGAAGACCGTAAATCCTACAATGAGCAGTTCTTC CSVEDRKSYNEQFF
TRBJ2-3 TRBD2 TRBV28 14 NA TGTGCCAGCAGTTCTAGCGGGAGTATAGATACGCAGTATTTT CASSSSGSIDTQYF
TRBJ2-3 NA TRBV28 16 NA TGTGCCAGCAGTCCAATGTCAGACGGGAACACAGATACGCAGTATTTT CASSPMSDGNTDTQYF
TRBJ2-3 NA TRBV5-1 17 NA TGCGCCAGCAGCTTGGGGGCTTGGGCGGGGCCCACAGATACGCAGTATTTT CASSLGAWAGPTDTQYF
TRBJ2-3 TRBD2 TRBV7-9 16 NA TGTGCCAGCAGCTTAGAGGGCGGGAGGGCCACGGATACGCAGTATTTT CASSLEGGRATDTQYF
TRBJ2-3 NA TRBV29-1 12 NA TGCAGCGTTATAGCCTTTTCAGATACGCAGTATTTT CSVIAFSDTQYF
TRBJ2-7 NA TRBV27 14 NA TGTGCCAGCAGTTTAACCTCTTCGGTTAACGAGCAGTACTTC CASSLTSSVNEQYF
TRBJ2-1 NA TRBV27 16 NA TGTGCCAGCATCCCTTCCGGGGGTAGCTCCTACAATGAGCAGTTCTTC CASIPSGGSSYNEQFF
TRBJ2-5 TRBD2 TRBV6-5 16 NA TGTGCCAGCAGTTACTCAGGAGCGGGAGTCCAAGAGACCCAGTACTTC CASSYSGAGVQETQYF
TRBJ2-3 NA TRBV9 13 few TGTGCCAGCAGCACAGGTGACACAGATACGCAGTATTTT CASSTGDTDTQYF
TRBJ2-3 NA TRBV19 13 NA TGTGCCAGTAGGAAGCGGATCACAGATACGCAGTATTTT CASRKRITDTQYF
TRBJ1-1 TRBD1 TRBV7-2 16 NA TGTGCCAGCAGCTCGAACCAACAGGGGCTCGGAACTGAAGCTTTCTTT CASSSNQQGLGTEAFF